The entry below gives a single TCR beta chain sequence along with its context. The antigen it recognizes is unknown. One junction end disagrees with the germline gene, perhaps due to a read error. Including the terminal cysteine and phenylalanine, the CDR3 comprises 12 residues. The only DNA kept is the CDR3, 36 bases in frame from the first base. CDR1 and CDR2 are drawn from the germline V gene: MDHEN, SYDVKM. This record comes from a study of blood T cell repertoires in COVID-19 (dated by TCRdb to the early 2020s). With respect to the entire study: Collaborator samples came from the United States, Italy and Spain and covered acute and convalescent phases of COVID-19. Where HLA class I and class II types were available, the types were taken from metadata supplied by the sample provider, not from assay-based typing. A freely available public database, intended as a resource for researchers studying the immune response to SARS-CoV-2, is where the repertoires were released. Sample metadata almost always included a de-identified subject ID, COVID-19 status, age in years and sex. The prospective study material was composed of cDNA or gDNA derived from T cells, B-cell-depleted T cells, or PBMCs. The samples were drawn from two sources: the first 160 participants of the ongoing ImmuneRACE study, and 1,000 to 1,500 subjects contributed by 6 global collaborators. Subjects who had been exposed to COVID-19, were actively infected with it, or had recovered from it provided the deeply sampled blood TCRbeta repertoires that made up the dataset.

Another Seattle source contributed samples from volunteer blood donors who had recovered from COVID-19. Whole blood was collected in K2EDTA tubes by collaborating institutions according to the institutions' own protocols. For TCRbeta analysis, collaborators shipped samples as frozen whole blood, isolated PBMCs, or DNA extracted from either of those sample types. TCRbeta CDR3 regions were amplified from genomic DNA using the immunoSEQ Assay, a bias-controlled multiplex PCR. The original methods were these. Within the assay, amplification of reference gene primers was used to estimate how many nucleated cells each sample contained. Sequence reads were collapsed and filtered to measure the absolute abundance of every unique TCRbeta CDR3 rearrangement. For each sample, productive Simpson clonality was calculated as the square root of Simpson's diversity index across productive rearrangements. TCRdb holds this immuneACCESS table with in-frame rearrangements only. Some clones are missing; in checked studies, unresolved V genes explain under half, and the rest has no known cause. The DNA gave D and trimming, while V, J and clone size come from that table. This sample is represented by some 230,000 clones; approximately 84% of them were singletons. The ten biggest clones cover approximately 2.6% of the sample.

Paper-wide results and their limitations: The quantity of clinical and demographic metadata differed by source and by participant and was supplied without curation.

The material sequenced was peripheral blood. The origin of this receptor is a man over 45 who had recovered from COVID-19. The V and J segments used are TRBV28 and TRBJ1-4; D gene: possibly TRBD1, on 5 matching bases. The CDR3 is CASGLMGQKLFF. At the DNA level, the sequence is TGTGCCAGCGGTTTAATGGGGCAGAAACTGTTTTTT.